This paragraph reports one TCR beta chain. The data stem from a study of naive and memory T cell subsets. TCR cDNA received a 3' ligated oligonucleotide that carried a UMI. CDR1 is SGHRS and CDR2 is YFSETQ in the germline V gene. Trimming took off 4 bases at V and 3 bases at J, with 14 bases between the two ends. The CDR3 has 15 residues. Amplification of ligated cDNA took four PCR rounds with SP2 and nested alpha and beta constant primers. TCRdb ran MiXCR on the 5' RACE reads and lists one entry per CDR3 protein. The repertoire consists of tens of thousands of distinct CDR3 sequences, with more than 7% occurring once and the leading ten covering 8.5% to 10%.

The chain employs TRBV5-1 and TRBJ1-5, with D tentatively TRBD1 (6 bases). This TCR came from a male donor in good health. The CDR3 is CASSPEGGPNQPQHF. The CDR3 DNA sequence: TGCGCCAGCAGCCCGGAAGGGGGGCCCAATCAGCCCCAGCATTTT.